This entry lists 25 T cell receptor beta chains sequenced from one sample in a study of cytomegalovirus exposure and HLA in healthy donors. It was with 60 Vbeta and 13 Jbeta primers that the PCR ran. The table came from immunoSEQ multiplex PCR; TCRdb's copy has only in-frame clones and leaves some out. The profile covers about 140,000 clones, with about 82% appearing a single time and approximately 3.6% taken by the ten largest. The sample comprised PBMCs. The receptors come from a male donor in good health and CMV-seronegative.

This clone came up a few times. V gene TRBV5-4 combines with J gene TRBJ2-1; possible D gene TRBD2, 6 bases. This CDR3 has 16 amino acids. The germline CDR1 and CDR2 sequences are SGHNT and YYREEE (reference sequence). Deletions cut 4 bases from V and 0 bases from J, with 14 bases between. The chain's CDR3 is CASSRRTGSSYNEQFF. The DNA of the CDR3 is TGTGCCAGCAGCCGAAGGACCGGGAGCTCCTACAATGAGCAGTTCTTC.

The CDR3 DNA reads TGTGCCTGGATGTCGGGGACAGGTCGCTCTGGGGCCAACGTCCTGACTTTC. Protein: CAWMSGTGRSGANVLTF. V is TRBV30 and J is TRBJ2-6; 8 bases map to TRBD1. This CDR3 contains 17 residues. CDR1 GTSNPN and CDR2 SVGIG come from the germline V gene (reference sequence). Trimming at V came to 4 bases and at J to 0 bases, leaving 8 bases not matched to a gene. Looking up the rest from reference TRBV30 and TRBJ2-6 gives the full variable domain: SQTIHQWPATLVQPVGSPLSLECTVEGTSNPNLYWYRQAAGRGLQLLFYSVGIGQISSEVPQNLSASRPQDRQFILSSKKLLLSDSGFYLCAWMSGTGRSGANVLTFGAGSRLTVL.

This clone came up once. This chain joins TRBV5-6 and TRBJ2-7; D is possibly TRBD2 (5 bases). The length of the CDR3 is 14 residues. Germline V CDR1 and CDR2: SGHDT, YYEEEE. Trimming shortened V by 0 bases and J by 2 bases, and 9 bases separated the two germline ends. The CDR3 bases are TGTGCCAGCAGCTTGGTGGACGGGACCTACGAGCAGTACTTC. Protein: CASSLVDGTYEQYF.

The V and J genes are TRBV5-1 and TRBJ2-3; TRBD2 might be the D (5 bases). CDR3 length: 13 residues. Germline CDR1 and CDR2: SGHRS and YFSETQ. V shed 4 bases and J shed 3 bases, with 9 bases lying between them. The CDR3 here is CASSIAGTDTQYF. In DNA form, the CDR3 reads TGCGCCAGCAGCATCGCGGGTACAGATACGCAGTATTTT.

There are a few counts of this clone. This specimen includes other DNA sequences encoding the same CDR3. J is TRBJ2-2 and V is TRBV18, with 7 bases fitting TRBD1. The CDR3 loop spans 15 amino acids. With 3 bases clipped from V and 1 base from J, the junction kept 2 bases outside the gene matches. Germline lookup yields CDR1 KGHSH and CDR2 LQKENI. The CDR3 here is CASSPRQGNTGELFF. The DNA of the CDR3 is TGTGCCAGCTCACCGAGACAGGGGAACACCGGGGAGCTGTTTTTT.

This clone turned up a few times. V is TRBV6-1 and J is TRBJ2-7, with 7 positions matching TRBD1. The CDR3 runs 15 residues. Germline CDR1 and CDR2: MNHNS and SASEGT. Losses at the gene ends were 4 bases for V and 3 bases for J; bases not matched to a gene: 9. The CDR3 sequence: CASSANRGRGYEQYF. In DNA form, the CDR3 reads TGTGCCAGCAGTGCAAACAGGGGAAGGGGCTACGAGCAGTACTTC.

V gene TRBV6-6 combines with J gene TRBJ2-5; D perhaps matches TRBD1 (6 bases). Germline loops: CDR1 MNHNY, CDR2 SVGAGI (reference sequence). Trimming pared 4 bases from V and 4 bases from J, leaving 16 bases between. The CDR3 totals 15 residues. CDR3 sequence reads: CASSLMSRGSETQYF. CDR3 bases: TGTGCCAGCAGTTTGATGAGCAGGGGATCAGAGACCCAGTACTTC.

V gene TRBV28 combines with J gene TRBJ2-7, with 9 bases aligning to TRBD2. The CDR3 extends over 16 amino acids. Germline CDR1 reads MDHEN; CDR2 reads SYDVKM. Trimming removed 2 bases from V and 2 bases from J; junction bases left unmatched: 7. Written as DNA, the CDR3 is TGTGCCAGCAGTTTACAGTCTAGCGGGGTTACCTACGAGCAGTACTTC. It encodes CASSLQSSGVTYEQYF. Full variable domain (rest looked up from reference TRBV28 and TRBJ2-7): DVKVTQSSRYLVKRTGEKVFLECVQDMDHENMFWYRQDPGLGLRLIYFSYDVKMKEKGDIPEGYSVSREKKERFSLILESASTNQTSMYLCASSLQSSGVTYEQYFGPGTRLTVT.

The chain recombines TRBV18 with TRBJ1-5; tentatively, D is TRBD1 (5 bases). The CDR3 length is 13 residues. V dropped 2 bases and J dropped 5 bases, with 7 bases sitting between them. Germline lookup yields CDR1 KGHSH and CDR2 LQKENI. DNA of the CDR3: TGTGCCAGCTCACCAACAGGTTATCAGCCCCAGCATTTT. Protein: CASSPTGYQPQHF.

The rearrangement uses TRBV29-1 and TRBJ2-1; 10 bases map to TRBD1. This CDR3 is 13 amino acids long. Germline CDR1 and CDR2: SQVTM and ANQGSEA. The junction had 6 bases not matched to a gene; V was cut back by 6 bases and J by 7 bases. The CDR3 DNA sequence: TGCAGCGTCAGACAGGGGGCGGGAAATGAGCAGTTCTTC. Translated: CSVRQGAGNEQFF.

This chain joins TRBV6-6 and TRBJ2-7, with 7 positions matching TRBD2. The CDR3 covers 15 residues. Per the germline V gene, CDR1 is MNHNY and CDR2 is SVGAGI (reference sequence). V was clipped by 7 bases and J by 5 bases; unmatched bases: 14. CDR3 in DNA: TGTGCCAGCACCGATCCGACTAGCCATTCGAACGAGCAGTACTTC. This translates into CASTDPTSHSNEQYF.

The rearrangement joins TRBV19 to TRBJ2-7; 7 nucleotides match TRBD1. The V gene's germline CDR1 is LNHDA and CDR2 SQIVND (reference sequence). The CDR3 is 15 amino acids. V lost 4 bases and J lost 4; bases outside the gene matches: 10. CDR3 sequence (DNA): TGTGCCAGTAGTAGTTCCCGGGCACAGGGGTACGAGCAGTACTTC. Its protein product is CASSSSRAQGYEQYF. Full variable domain (rest looked up from reference TRBV19 and TRBJ2-7): DGGITQSPKYLFRKEGQNVTLSCEQNLNHDAMYWYRQDPGQGLRLIYYSQIVNDFQKGDIAEGYSVSREKKESFPLTVTSAQKNPTAFYLCASSSSRAQGYEQYFGPGTRLTVT.

In this sample, this clone turned up once. The chain has TRBV18 and TRBJ2-5, with 9 bases identical to TRBD2. CDR1 is KGHSH and CDR2 is LQKENI in the germline V gene. There are 15 residues in the CDR3. The V segment lost 3 bases and the J segment 2 bases; nucleotides outside the gene matches: 4. The CDR3 coding sequence is TGTGCCAGCTCACCGGCAGCGGGGGGTCAAGAGACCCAGTACTTC. Its protein is CASSPAAGGQETQYF.

V is TRBV4-2 and J is TRBJ1-1; TRBD1 matches 7 bases. With 1 base clipped from V and 7 bases from J, the junction kept 9 bases outside the gene matches. Germline V gives CDR1 LGHNA, CDR2 YNFKEQ. The CDR3 consists of 15 residues. For the CDR3, the DNA is TGTGCCAGCAGCCAAGTCTGGGACAGCCTCTATGAAGCTTTCTTT. Protein sequence: CASSQVWDSLYEAFF.

Of note for this clone: This sample also contains other DNA sequences that code for the same CDR3. The CDR3 protein is CASTLGTSGYNEQFF. The CDR3 DNA reads as TGCGCCAGCACCCTTGGGACTAGCGGTTACAATGAGCAGTTCTTC. The J gene is TRBJ2-1, the V gene TRBV5-1; 11 nucleotides line up with TRBD2. V lost 6 bases, J lost 4 bases, and 6 bases stayed unmatched. Germline values: CDR1 SGHRS, CDR2 YFSETQ. The length of the CDR3 is 15 residues.

This clone was picked up a small number of times. This chain joins TRBV11-2 and TRBJ2-7; no clear D. The germline V gene has CDR1 SGHAT and CDR2 FQNNGV. The CDR3 totals 13 residues. Trimming took off 0 bases at V and 8 bases at J, with 11 bases between the two ends. CDR3 region: CASSLDLEYQQYF. The CDR3 DNA reads as TGTGCCAGCAGCTTAGATCTGGAGTATCAGCAGTACTTC.

The V gene is TRBV19, the J gene TRBJ1-5; 7 bases are a match to TRBD1. The trim removed 6 bases at V and 1 base at J, leaving 3 bases unmatched. CDR1 and CDR2 from the germline V gene are LNHDA and SQIVND (reference sequence). The CDR3 consists of 14 residues. Written as DNA, the CDR3 is TGTGCCAGTAGGAGGGACAGAAGCAATCAGCCCCAGCATTTT. Translation gives CASRRDRSNQPQHF.

Regarding this clone: The sample holds other DNA sequences that translate to the same CDR3. The chain uses TRBV6-5 and TRBJ1-5, with D perhaps TRBD1 (5 bases). Germline CDR1 is MNHEY and CDR2 is SVGAGI. V lost 5 bases and J lost 2, with 10 bases in between. The CDR3 sequence is 14 residues long. The CDR3 DNA sequence: TGTGCCAGCAGTGAAGGGGAGGGCAATCAGCCCCAGCATTTT. Residues: CASSEGEGNQPQHF.

This chain connects TRBV19 to TRBJ1-3; D is unresolved. This CDR3 is 11 amino acids long. The V gene's germline CDR1 is LNHDA and CDR2 SQIVND (reference sequence). V lost 10 bases and J lost 4, with 8 bases in between. The CDR3 bases are TGTGCCACGAACATGGGAAACACCATATATTTT. Residues: CATNMGNTIYF.

This sequence joins TRBV18 and TRBJ1-3, with a tentative D call TRBD1 (5 bases). With 6 bases removed from V and 0 bases from J, the gap between germline ends came to 15 bases. The germline V gene has CDR1 KGHSH and CDR2 LQKENI. The CDR3 covers 16 residues. CDR3 coding DNA: TGTGCCAGCTCCCATAGGACACCAACCTCTGGAAACACCATATATTTT. It codes for CASSHRTPTSGNTIYF.

This clone was counted once. The chain combines TRBV6-1 with TRBJ2-5; the D gene is possibly TRBD1 (5 bases). CDR3 length: 13 residues. CDR1 is MNHNS and CDR2 is SASEGT in the germline V gene. V lost 4 bases and J 5 bases, leaving 11 bases between the germline ends. The CDR3 loop reads CASSAGSGETQYF. In DNA, the CDR3 is TGTGCCAGCAGTGCGGGCTCAGGGGAGACCCAGTACTTC.

The gene calls are TRBV7-9 and TRBJ2-7; 7 bases are a match to TRBD1. Germline assignment: CDR1 SEHNR and CDR2 FQNEAQ (reference sequence). The CDR3 consists of 14 residues. The J segment lost 4 bases and the V segment lost 0 bases, leaving 3 bases of the junction unmatched. This CDR3 reads CASSLAGGGYEQYF. The CDR3 DNA follows: TGTGCCAGCAGCTTAGCAGGGGGCGGTTACGAGCAGTACTTC. Looking up the rest from reference TRBV7-9 and TRBJ2-7 gives the full variable domain: DTGVSQNPRHKITKRGQNVTFRCDPISEHNRLYWYRQTLGQGPEFLTYFQNEAQLEKSRLLSDRFSAERPKGSFSTLEIQRTEQGDSAMYLCASSLAGGGYEQYFGPGTRLTVT.

The chain recombines TRBV19 with TRBJ2-1; 12 bases map to TRBD2. With V trimmed by 4 bases and J by 2 bases, 6 bases remained unmatched. The CDR3 spans 17 residues. Germline CDR1 is LNHDA and CDR2 is SQIVND (reference sequence). For the CDR3, the DNA is TGTGCCAGTAGTAGGGCTAGCGGGGGGGCGACCTACAATGAGCAGTTCTTC. Residues: CASSRASGGATYNEQFF.

A remark on this clone: Other DNA sequences from this sample encode an identical CDR3 as well. The chain carries TRBV18 and TRBJ2-7, with 7 bases aligning to TRBD1. The length of the CDR3 is 13 residues. The germline gives CDR1 KGHSH, CDR2 LQKENI. Losses at the gene ends were 2 bases for V and 3 bases for J; bases not matched to a gene: 1. CDR3 nucleotide sequence: TGTGCCAGCTCACCAGGACAGGTCTACGAGCAGTACTTC. It encodes CASSPGQVYEQYF.

The table lists this clone with a few counts. The chain is built from TRBV9 and TRBJ2-5; 8 positions agree with TRBD2. The germline V gene encodes CDR1 SGDLS and CDR2 YYNGEE. The V and J ends lost 4 bases and 0 bases, in that order; junction bases with no gene match: 8. The CDR3 extends over 16 amino acids. The CDR3 DNA sequence: TGTGCCAGCAGCTCCGGACTAGCCTCATACCAAGAGACCCAGTACTTC. Its protein is CASSSGLASYQETQYF.